This entry lists 5 T cell receptor beta chains sequenced from one sample in a study of blood T cell repertoires in COVID-19. TCRdb's table, derived via immunoSEQ multiplex PCR, lists solely in-frame clones and lacks some. The table shows roughly 80,000 clones, with 70% to 80% occurring only once. Input material: peripheral blood. These receptors all come from a man in his sixties or seventies with active or convalescent COVID-19.

Notes on this clone: A read error may explain this, as a much larger clone is one base away. The gene calls are TRBV7-3 and TRBJ1-1; D possibly corresponds to TRBD1 (5 bases). CDR3 length equals 13 residues. Trimming pared 4 bases from V and 1 base from J, leaving 7 bases between. From germline, CDR1 is SGHTA and CDR2 FQGTGA. The CDR3 sequence is CASSSQGNTEAFF. CDR3 DNA: TGTGCCAGCAGCTCCCAGGGGAACACTGAAGCTTTCTTT.

The rearrangement joins TRBV9 to TRBJ1-1; 7 positions agree with TRBD1. Germline V lookup: CDR1 SGDLS, CDR2 YYNGEE. The CDR3 has 12 residues. J was trimmed by 10 bases and V by 4 bases; bases with no gene match: 7. The CDR3 loop is CASSPSTGRAFF. The CDR3 DNA reads as TGTGCCAGCAGCCCTTCGACAGGGCGAGCTTTCTTT.

This chain uses TRBV6-5 with TRBJ1-4, with D possibly being TRBD1 (5 bases). V was shortened by 4 bases and J by 3 bases, with 9 bases between the two germline ends. CDR1 and CDR2 from the germline V gene are MNHEY and SVGAGI. The CDR3 runs to 14 residues. DNA for the CDR3: TGTGCCAGCAGTTTTGGCAGGGCTAATGAAAAACTGTTTTTT. Encoded protein: CASSFGRANEKLFF.

The rearrangement uses TRBV1 and TRBJ2-5; no check of the table's D call, TRBD2, against the DNA was made. TRBV1 is deemed a pseudogene. There are 15 residues in the CDR3. The CDR3 bases are TGCACCAGCAGCCTCCCCGGGGAGGGCGGGGAGACCCAGTACTTC. This codes for CTSSLPGEGGETQYF.

The chain joins TRBV7-9 to TRBJ1-4; 7 nucleotides agree with TRBD1. CDR1 and CDR2 (germline): SEHNR, FQNEAQ (reference sequence). J gave up 5 bases and V 1 base, and 4 bases lay outside the gene matches. The CDR3 loop spans 15 amino acids. CDR3 amino acids: CASSLETGKNEKLFF. DNA of the CDR3: TGTGCCAGCAGCTTAGAGACAGGGAAAAATGAAAAACTGTTTTTT. The whole variable domain, filled in from reference TRBV7-9 and TRBJ1-4, reads DTGVSQNPRHKITKRGQNVTFRCDPISEHNRLYWYRQTLGQGPEFLTYFQNEAQLEKSRLLSDRFSAERPKGSFSTLEIQRTEQGDSAMYLCASSLETGKNEKLFFGSGTQLSVL.